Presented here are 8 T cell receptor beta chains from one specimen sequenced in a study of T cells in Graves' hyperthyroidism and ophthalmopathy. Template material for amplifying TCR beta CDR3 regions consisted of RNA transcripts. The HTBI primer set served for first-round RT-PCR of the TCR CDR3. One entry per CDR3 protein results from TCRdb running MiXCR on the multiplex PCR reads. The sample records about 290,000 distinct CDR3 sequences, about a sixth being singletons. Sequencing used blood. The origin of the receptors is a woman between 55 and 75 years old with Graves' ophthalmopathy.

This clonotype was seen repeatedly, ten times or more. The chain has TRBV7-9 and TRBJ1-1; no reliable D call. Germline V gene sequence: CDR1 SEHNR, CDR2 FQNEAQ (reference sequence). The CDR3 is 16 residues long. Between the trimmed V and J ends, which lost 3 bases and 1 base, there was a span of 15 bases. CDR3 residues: CASSFFRVGENTEAFF. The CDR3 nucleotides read TGTGCCAGCAGCTTCTTTCGGGTGGGAGAGAACACTGAAGCTTTCTTT.

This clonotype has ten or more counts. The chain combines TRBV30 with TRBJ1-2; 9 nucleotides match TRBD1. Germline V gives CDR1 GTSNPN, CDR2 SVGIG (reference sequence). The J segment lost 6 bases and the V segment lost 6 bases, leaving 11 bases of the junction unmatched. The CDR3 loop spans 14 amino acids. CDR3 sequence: CACHQGQGRNGYTF. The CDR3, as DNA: TGTGCCTGCCACCAAGGACAGGGGCGAAATGGCTACACCTTC.

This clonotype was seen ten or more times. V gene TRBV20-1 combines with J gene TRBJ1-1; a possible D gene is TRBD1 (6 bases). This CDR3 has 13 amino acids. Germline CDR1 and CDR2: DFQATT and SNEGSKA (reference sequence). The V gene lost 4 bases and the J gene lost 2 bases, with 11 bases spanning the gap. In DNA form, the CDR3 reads TGCAGTGCTAAAAGGGACACTAACACTGAAGCTTTCTTT. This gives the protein CSAKRDTNTEAFF.

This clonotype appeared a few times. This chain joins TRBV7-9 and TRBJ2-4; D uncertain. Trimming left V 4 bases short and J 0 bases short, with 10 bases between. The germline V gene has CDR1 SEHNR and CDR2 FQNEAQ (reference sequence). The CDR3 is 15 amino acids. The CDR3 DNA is TGTGCCAGCAGCTCCCCTAGGATAGCCAAAAACATTCAGTACTTC. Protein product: CASSSPRIAKNIQYF.

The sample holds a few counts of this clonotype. CDR3: CASSPLDRGSGNTIYF. DNA for the CDR3: TGTGCCAGCAGTCCCTTGGACAGGGGCTCTGGAAACACCATATATTTT. J is TRBJ1-3 and V is TRBV28; 9 bases line up with TRBD1. Germline lookup yields CDR1 MDHEN and CDR2 SYDVKM. V gave up 5 bases and J gave up 0 bases; unmatched junction bases: 5. The CDR3 runs 16 residues.

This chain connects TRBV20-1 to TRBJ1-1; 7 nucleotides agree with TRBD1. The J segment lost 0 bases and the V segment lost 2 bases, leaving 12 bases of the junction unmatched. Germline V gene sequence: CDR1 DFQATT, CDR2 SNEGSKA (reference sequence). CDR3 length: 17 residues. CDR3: CSARPDRALALNTEAFF. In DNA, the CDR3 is TGCAGTGCTAGACCCGACAGGGCTCTAGCCTTGAACACTGAAGCTTTCTTT.

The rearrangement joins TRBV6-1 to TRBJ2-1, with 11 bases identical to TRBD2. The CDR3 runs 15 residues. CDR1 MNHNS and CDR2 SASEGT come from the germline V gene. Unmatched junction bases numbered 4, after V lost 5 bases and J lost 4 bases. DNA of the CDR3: TGTGCCAGCAGTCGACTAGCGGGGAATTACAATGAGCAGTTCTTC. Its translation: CASSRLAGNYNEQFF.

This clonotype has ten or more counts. CDR3 sequence (DNA): TGCGCCAGCAGCCGAGACCCCCCTAGAGATCACACCGGGGAGCTGTTTTTT. Protein: CASSRDPPRDHTGELFF. The V gene is TRBV4-3, the J gene TRBJ2-2; D remains ambiguous. The length of the CDR3 is 17 residues. Trimming cost V 4 bases and J 3 bases, with 18 bases left between them. The germline CDR1 and CDR2 sequences are LGHNA and YSLEER.